This T cell receptor (beta chain) appears in the sequencing data of a study of blood T cell repertoires in COVID-19 (dated by TCRdb to the early 2020s). Regarding the research as a whole: The collaborator samples originated in the United States, Italy and Spain and spanned the acute and convalescent phases of COVID-19. The material from the prospective study consisted of cDNA or gDNA derived from T cells, B-cell-depleted T cells, or PBMCs. Deeply sampled blood TCRbeta repertoires from subjects exposed to, actively infected with, or recovered from COVID-19 were included in the dataset. The repertoires were made available in a free public database intended to serve as a resource for research on the immune response to SARS-CoV-2. The samples were drawn from two sources: the first 160 participants of the ongoing ImmuneRACE study, and 1,200 or so subjects contributed by 6 global collaborators. The sample metadata nearly always contained a de-identified subject ID, COVID-19 status, age in years and sex. HLA class I and class II types, where available, came from metadata supplied by the sample provider rather than from assay-based typing. The paper as a whole reports these results and caveats: How much clinical and demographic metadata was included differed by source and by participant, and the metadata was provided uncurated.

CDR1 and CDR2 were assigned from the germline V gene as LGHNA and YSLEER. V loses 0 bases, J loses 4 bases, and the germline ends lie 16 bases apart. The CDR3 sequence holds 16 residues, the cysteine and phenylalanine included. Solely the CDR3 DNA is kept, with 48 bases framed from the first base. TCRbeta CDR3 regions were amplified from genomic DNA using the immunoSEQ Assay, a bias-controlled multiplex PCR. The original pipeline was this. The number of nucleated cells in each sample was estimated by amplification of reference gene primers within the assay. Sequence reads were collapsed and filtered to measure the absolute abundance of every unique TCRbeta CDR3 rearrangement. Productive Simpson clonality was computed per sample as the square root of Simpson's diversity index over productive rearrangements. This immuneACCESS table, as held by TCRdb, lists in-frame sequences with V and J called but not all clones. Of the missing ones, under half trace to an unresolved V gene in checked studies; the others have no known cause. The DNA gave D and trimming, while V, J and clone size come from that table. For this sample the table gives 300,000 to 350,000 clones, of which roughly 86% were detected only once. The ten largest clones take up over 8.5% of the sample.

In regard to this clone: Its recognized antigen is unknown. No qualities accompany the bases; no much larger clone lies one base away.

In the prospective study, participants were about 18 to 95 years old, resided in around 25 geographic areas of the United States, and were enrolled through a virtual design. Cohort assignment in the prospective study relied on participant-reported clinical history from a screening survey and a study questionnaire. Recovered participants in ImmuneRACE Cohort 3 were defined as having two consecutive negative NP/OP PCR tests, clearance from a healthcare professional, or resolution of symptoms. In the prospective study, mobile phlebotomists collected whole blood, serum and a nasopharyngeal or oropharyngeal swab from each participant. Prospective study participants could optionally give additional blood draws and questionnaires over an approximately 2-month period. Blood samples from the prospective study were shipped frozen or at room temperature prior to DNA extraction.

Sequenced material: PBMCs or T cells enriched from blood (not recorded which). This receptor was taken from a woman between 25 and 40 years old who had recovered from COVID-19. This chain joins TRBV4-3 to TRBJ2-7; TRBD1 is possibly the D segment (5 matching bases). The CDR3 protein is CASSQDLSGPFYEQYF. In nucleotides, the sequence is TGCGCCAGCAGCCAAGATCTGTCAGGGCCATTTTACGAGCAGTACTTC.